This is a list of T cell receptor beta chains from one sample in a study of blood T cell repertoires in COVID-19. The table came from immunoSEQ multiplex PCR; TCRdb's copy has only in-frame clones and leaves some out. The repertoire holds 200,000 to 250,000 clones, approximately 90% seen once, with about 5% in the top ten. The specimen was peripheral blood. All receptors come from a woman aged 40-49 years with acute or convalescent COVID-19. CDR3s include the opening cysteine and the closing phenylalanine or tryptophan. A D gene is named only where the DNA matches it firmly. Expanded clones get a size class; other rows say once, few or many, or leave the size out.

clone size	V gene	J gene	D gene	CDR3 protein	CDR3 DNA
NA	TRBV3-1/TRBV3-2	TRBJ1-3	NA	CASSQARRNTIYF	TGTGCCAGCAGCCAGGCTCGAAGAAACACCATATATTTT
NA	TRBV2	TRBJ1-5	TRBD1	CAISPGGEQPQHF	TGTGCCATCTCCCCAGGGGGCGAGCAGCCCCAGCATTTT
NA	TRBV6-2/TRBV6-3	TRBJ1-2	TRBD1	CASSARQGVYGYTF	TGTGCCAGCAGTGCCCGACAGGGCGTCTATGGCTACACCTTC
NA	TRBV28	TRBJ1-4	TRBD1	CASSARTGGYEKLFF	TGTGCCAGCAGTGCACGGACAGGAGGGTATGAAAAACTGTTTTTT
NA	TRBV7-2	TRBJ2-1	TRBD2	CASSLREALAGGIYNEQFF	TGTGCCAGCAGCTTAAGGGAGGCACTAGCGGGCGGAATCTACAATGAGCAGTTCTTC
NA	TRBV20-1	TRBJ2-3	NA	CSGEGRDTQYF	TGCAGCGGAGAGGGAAGAGATACGCAGTATTTT
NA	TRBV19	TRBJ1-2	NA	CASSMSGAYGYTF	TGTGCCAGTAGTATGTCAGGGGCCTATGGCTACACCTTC
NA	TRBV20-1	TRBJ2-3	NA	CSASVRGDTQYF	TGCAGTGCTAGTGTCAGGGGTGATACGCAGTATTTT
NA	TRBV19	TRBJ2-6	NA	CASSPRVAGANVLTF	TGTGCCAGTAGTCCTCGGGTAGCTGGGGCCAACGTCCTGACTTTC
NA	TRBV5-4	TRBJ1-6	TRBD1	CASRVGQGVSSYNSPLHF	TGTGCCAGCAGAGTGGGACAGGGGGTTAGCTCCTATAATTCACCCCTCCACTTT
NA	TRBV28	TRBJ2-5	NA	CASSPPGAQETQYF	TGTGCCAGCAGTCCCCCTGGGGCCCAAGAGACCCAGTACTTC
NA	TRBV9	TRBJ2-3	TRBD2	CASSATSGITDTQYF	TGTGCCAGCAGCGCCACTAGCGGGATCACAGATACGCAGTATTTT
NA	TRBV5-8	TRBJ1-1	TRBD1	CASSPDRGRAFF	TGTGCCAGCAGCCCTGACAGGGGCCGAGCTTTCTTT
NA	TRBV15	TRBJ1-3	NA	CATSIITGNTIYF	TGTGCCACCAGCATAATCACAGGAAACACCATATATTTT
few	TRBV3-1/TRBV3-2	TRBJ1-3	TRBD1	CASSRGTDEPWGNTIYF	TGTGCCAGCAGCCGTGGGACAGACGAACCCTGGGGAAACACCATATATTTT
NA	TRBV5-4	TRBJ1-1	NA	CASRGHLELTEAFF	TGTGCCAGCAGGGGACACCTCGAACTTACTGAAGCTTTCTTT
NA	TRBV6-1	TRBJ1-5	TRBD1	CASREPGTVSNQPQHF	TGTGCCAGCAGGGAACCCGGGACAGTAAGCAATCAGCCCCAGCATTTT
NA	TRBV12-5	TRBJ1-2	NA	CASGFTGNYGYTF	TGTGCTAGTGGCTTTACAGGGAACTATGGCTACACCTTC
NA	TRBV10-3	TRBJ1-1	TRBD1	CAIRTTGTDTEAFF	TGTGCCATCAGAACGACAGGGACCGACACTGAAGCTTTCTTT
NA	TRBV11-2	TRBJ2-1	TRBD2	CASGRGEGYNEQFF	TGTGCCAGCGGTCGGGGGGAAGGCTACAATGAGCAGTTCTTC
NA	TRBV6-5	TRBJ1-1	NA	CASRFKGDTEAFF	TGTGCCAGCAGGTTTAAAGGGGACACTGAAGCTTTCTTT
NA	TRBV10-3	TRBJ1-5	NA	CALNQPQHF	TGTGCCCTGAATCAGCCCCAGCATTTT
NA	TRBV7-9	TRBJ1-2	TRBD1	CASSLEGAGYGYTF	TGTGCCAGCAGCTTAGAGGGGGCGGGCTATGGCTACACCTTC
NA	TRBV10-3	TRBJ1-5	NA	CAISDRTVAGQPQHF	TGTGCCATCAGTGACCGGACAGTAGCAGGTCAGCCCCAGCATTTT
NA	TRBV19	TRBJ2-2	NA	CASSFGRGETGELFF	TGTGCCAGTAGTTTTGGCAGGGGAGAAACCGGGGAGCTGTTTTTT
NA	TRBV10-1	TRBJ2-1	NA	CASSENRDNEQFF	TGCGCCAGCAGTGAGAACAGGGACAATGAGCAGTTCTTC
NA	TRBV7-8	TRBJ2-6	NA	CASSFLPTGSGANVLTF	TGTGCCAGCAGCTTCCTCCCGACGGGTTCCGGGGCCAACGTCCTGACTTTC
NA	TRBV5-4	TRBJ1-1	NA	CASSFPGSEAFF	TGTGCCAGCAGCTTTCCGGGATCCGAAGCTTTCTTT
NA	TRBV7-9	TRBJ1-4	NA	CASSPQGEKLFF	TGTGCCAGCAGCCCGCAGGGGGAAAAACTGTTTTTT
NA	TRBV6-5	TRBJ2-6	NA	CATQEGSGANVLTF	TGTGCCACCCAGGAGGGCTCTGGGGCCAACGTCCTGACTTTC
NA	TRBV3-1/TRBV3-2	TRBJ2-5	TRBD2	CASSTIGTSGGKETQYF	TGTGCCAGCAGTACTATCGGGACTAGCGGGGGCAAAGAGACCCAGTACTTC
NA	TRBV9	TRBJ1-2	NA	CASSDSRPTTGTWGYTF	TGTGCCAGCAGCGATAGTCGACCAACCACAGGGACGTGGGGCTACACCTTC
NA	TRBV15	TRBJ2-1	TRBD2	CASRLANEQFF	TGTGCCTCCCGACTAGCCAATGAGCAGTTCTTC
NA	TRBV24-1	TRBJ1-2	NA	CATSELGPGGRDYGYTF	TGTGCCACCAGTGAGTTGGGCCCCGGGGGTCGGGACTATGGCTACACCTTC
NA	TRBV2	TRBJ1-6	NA	CASSYRQPTSYNSPLHF	TGTGCCAGCAGTTACCGACAGCCAACCTCCTATAATTCACCCCTCCACTTT
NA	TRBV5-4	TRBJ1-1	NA	CASSGGPRGGAFF	TGTGCCAGCAGTGGGGGGCCCCGCGGGGGGGCTTTCTTT
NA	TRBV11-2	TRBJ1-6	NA	CASSFSRALHF	TGTGCCAGCAGCTTTAGTCGAGCCCTCCACTTT
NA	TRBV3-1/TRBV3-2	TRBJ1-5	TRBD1	CASSQGTGVWQPQHF	TGTGCCAGCAGCCAGGGAACAGGGGTTTGGCAGCCCCAGCATTTT
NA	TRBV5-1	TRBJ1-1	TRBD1	CASGQGSPEAFF	TGCGCCAGTGGACAGGGGAGCCCTGAAGCTTTCTTT
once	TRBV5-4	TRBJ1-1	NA	CASSLIASEAFF	TGTGCCAGCAGCTTGATCGCCAGTGAAGCTTTCTTT
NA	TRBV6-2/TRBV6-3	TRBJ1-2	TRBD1	CASSYGDSARKNYGYTF	TGTGCCAGCAGTTACGGGGACAGCGCACGCAAAAACTATGGCTACACCTTC
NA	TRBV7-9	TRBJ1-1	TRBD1	CASSASGGSTEAFF	TGTGCCAGCAGCGCCTCAGGGGGTAGCACTGAAGCTTTCTTT
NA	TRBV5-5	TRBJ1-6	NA	CASTLLYVHGGPYNSPLHF	TGTGCCAGCACCCTTCTCTATGTCCACGGGGGACCTTATAATTCACCCCTCCACTTT
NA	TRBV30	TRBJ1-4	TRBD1	CAWSPGTANEKLFF	TGTGCCTGGAGTCCAGGGACAGCTAATGAAAAACTGTTTTTT
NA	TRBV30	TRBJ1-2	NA	CAWKVAGTRGYGYTF	TGTGCCTGGAAAGTAGCGGGCACAAGGGGTTATGGCTACACCTTC
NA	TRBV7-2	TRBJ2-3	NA	CASSLDDRTRASTDTQYF	TGTGCCAGCAGCTTAGATGACAGGACTAGAGCTAGCACAGATACGCAGTATTTT
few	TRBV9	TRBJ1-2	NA	CASSPGGFYGYTF	TGTGCCAGCAGCCCGGGGGGGTTCTATGGCTACACCTTC
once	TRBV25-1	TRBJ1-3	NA	CASSGGGRGNTIYF	TGTGCCAGCAGTGGGGGGGGCAGAGGAAACACCATATATTTT
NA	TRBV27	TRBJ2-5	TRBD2	CASSSASGAQETQYF	TGTGCCAGCAGTTCCGCTAGCGGGGCACAAGAGACCCAGTACTTC
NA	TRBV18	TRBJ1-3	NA	CASSPSQSSGNTIYF	TGTGCCAGCTCACCGAGCCAAAGCTCTGGAAACACCATATATTTT
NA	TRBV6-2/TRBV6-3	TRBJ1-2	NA	CASSYSALQGRAGYTF	TGTGCCAGCAGTTACTCCGCCCTCCAGGGTCGAGCTGGCTACACCTTC
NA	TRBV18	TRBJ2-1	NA	CASSPLATRDNEQFF	TGTGCCAGCTCACCTCTAGCTACCCGAGACAATGAGCAGTTCTTC
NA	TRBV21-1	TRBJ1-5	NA	CASGPRDKHF	TGTGCCAGCGGCCCCCGGGACAAGCATTTT
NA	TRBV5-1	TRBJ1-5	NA	CASSLDRVNQPQHF	TGCGCCAGCAGCTTGGACAGGGTTAATCAGCCCCAGCATTTT
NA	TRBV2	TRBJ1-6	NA	CASRLTGALTIPPGRNSPLHF	TGTGCCAGCAGGCTAACGGGGGCGCTCACTATCCCCCCCGGGAGGAATTCACCCCTCCACTTT